The clone carrying this T cell receptor beta chain was seen a few times. The same CDR3 also results from other DNA sequences found in this sample. This entry is derived from a study of Ad26.COV2.S vaccination and SARS-CoV-2 variants. The treatment denotes: approximately 18 received Ad26.COV2.S at low or high dose, single or two shots; several received placebo; per-sample allocation not given. All samples were drawn on day 63, counting from the first vaccine or placebo injection. Sequencing used immunoSEQ multiplex PCR; TCRdb keeps in-frame clones, though not all of them. The sample carries about 680,000 clones, 80% to 90% recorded once. The V gene lost 0 bases and the J gene lost 1 base, with 6 bases spanning the gap. Per germline, CDR1 GTSNPN and CDR2 SVGIG (reference sequence). This CDR3 has 13 residues.

The receptor comes from a person aged 18 to 65 who received the Ad26.COV2.S COVID-19 vaccine or a placebo. The sample was peripheral blood, taken in a trial of Ad26.COV2.S vaccine versus placebo. The chain employs TRBV30 and TRBJ1-1; D unresolved. The CDR3 loop is CAWSVRRNTEAFF. In nucleotides, the CDR3 is TGTGCCTGGAGTGTAAGGAGGAACACTGAAGCTTTCTTT. Filled out from reference TRBV30 and TRBJ1-1, the complete variable domain reads SQTIHQWPATLVQPVGSPLSLECTVEGTSNPNLYWYRQAAGRGLQLLFYSVGIGQISSEVPQNLSASRPQDRQFILSSKKLLLSDSGFYLCAWSVRRNTEAFFGQGTRLTVV.